This T cell receptor (beta chain) was sequenced for a study of CD8 T cells in ankylosing spondylitis. This clonotype has a handful of counts. TCRdb processed the 5' RACE reads anew with MiXCR; each CDR3 protein has one entry. The table includes under 250,000 distinct CDR3 sequences, more than 25% detected once. CDR3 length: 14 residues. V gave up 6 bases and J gave up 5 bases; unmatched junction bases: 7. CDR1 is MNHNS and CDR2 is SASEGT in the germline V gene. Material: blood, either unsorted or a sorted T cell fraction (not recorded which). This TCR was recovered from a male donor with ankylosing spondylitis or in good health (not recorded which). This chain uses TRBV6-1 with TRBJ1-2; 9 bases are shared with TRBD1. The CDR3 sequence: CASSSGTGFYGYTF. The DNA of the CDR3 is TGTGCCAGCAGCTCCGGGACAGGGTTTTATGGCTACACCTTC.